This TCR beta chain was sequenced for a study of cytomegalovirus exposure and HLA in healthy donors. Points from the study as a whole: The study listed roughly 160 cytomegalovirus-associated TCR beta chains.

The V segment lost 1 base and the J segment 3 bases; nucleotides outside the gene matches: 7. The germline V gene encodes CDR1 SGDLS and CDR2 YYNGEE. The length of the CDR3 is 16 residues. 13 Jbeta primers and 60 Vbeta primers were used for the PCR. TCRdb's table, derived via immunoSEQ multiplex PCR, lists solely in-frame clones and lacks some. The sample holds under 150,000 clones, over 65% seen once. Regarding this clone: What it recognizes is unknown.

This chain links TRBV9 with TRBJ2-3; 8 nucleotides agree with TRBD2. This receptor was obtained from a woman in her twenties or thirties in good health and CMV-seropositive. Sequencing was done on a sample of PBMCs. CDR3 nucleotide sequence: TGTGCCAGCAGCGTATCCGGGAGGGCCAGTACAGATACGCAGTATTTT. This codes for CASSVSGRASTDTQYF.